This TCR beta chain was identified in a study of monozygotic twins with cystic fibrosis. Overall study findings and caveats: Unrelated CF individuals shared fewer identical clonotypes than monozygotic CF twins. In 13 of 16 pairs, V gene usage was closest to the co-twin's. The repertoire was suggested to be naive-dominated, clonality median around 0.0089.

Details on this clone: Its antigen is unidentified.

This table comes from immunoSEQ multiplex PCR, and its TCRdb copy is limited to in-frame clones, with some not included. The sample lists around 27,000 clones; about 96% were seen once. This CDR3 comprises 19 residues. V lost 2 bases, J lost 3 bases, and 13 bases stayed unmatched. Germline CDR1 is KGHSH and CDR2 is LQKENI. Specimen: blood. The sequence was collected from a girl under 10 years old with cystic fibrosis. This chain links TRBV18 with TRBJ2-7; 13 bases line up with TRBD2. As DNA, the CDR3 is TGTGCCAGCTCACCAAGGCTCGGGACTAGCGGGACCCGATACTACGAGCAGTACTTC. Translated, it gives CASSPRLGTSGTRYYEQYF. Using reference TRBV18 and TRBJ2-7 for the parts outside the CDR3, the full variable domain is NAGVMQNPRHLVRRRGQEARLRCSPMKGHSHVYWYRQLPEEGLKFMVYLQKENIIDESGMPKERFSAEFPKEGPSILRIQQVVRGDSAAYFCASSPRLGTSGTRYYEQYFGPGTRLTVT.